These 22 T cell receptor beta chains share one sample of origin, sequenced in a study of blood T cell repertoires in COVID-19. The data were produced by immunoSEQ multiplex PCR, yet TCRdb's version contains in-frame clones alone and is incomplete. In the table there are some 210,000 clones, over 75% of which are singletons. The sample was peripheral blood. The origin of the receptors is a woman aged 40-49 years with acute or convalescent COVID-19.

The gene calls are TRBV2 and TRBJ1-1; 7 bases are a match to TRBD1. Germline loops: CDR1 SNHLY, CDR2 FYNNEI. The CDR3 runs 13 residues. The V gene end was trimmed by 10 bases and the J gene end by 3 bases; junction bases not matched to a gene: 8. The chain's CDR3 is CATPGQSYTEAFF. CDR3 in DNA: TGTGCCACCCCGGGACAGAGTTACACTGAAGCTTTCTTT. The full variable domain, its missing parts supplied by reference TRBV2 and TRBJ1-1, is EPEVTQTPSHQVTQMGQEVILRCVPISNHLYFYWYRQILGQKVEFLVSFYNNEISEKSEIFDDQFSVERPDGSNFTLKIRSTKLEDSAMYFCATPGQSYTEAFFGQGTRLTVV.

This sequence joins TRBV18 and TRBJ1-2; 11 nucleotides match TRBD1. The CDR3 consists of 15 residues. The germline gives CDR1 KGHSH, CDR2 LQKENI. V was pared by 6 bases and J by 1 base, with 4 bases of the junction left unmatched. The CDR3 is CASSRTGGLNYGYTF. CDR3 in DNA: TGTGCCAGCTCCCGGACAGGGGGCCTTAACTATGGCTACACCTTC. Supplemented by reference TRBV18 and TRBJ1-2, the full variable domain reads NAGVMQNPRHLVRRRGQEARLRCSPMKGHSHVYWYRQLPEEGLKFMVYLQKENIIDESGMPKERFSAEFPKEGPSILRIQQVVRGDSAAYFCASSRTGGLNYGYTFGSGTRLTVV.

The V gene is TRBV7-8, the J gene TRBJ1-2; D possibly corresponds to TRBD1 (5 bases). V lost 5 bases, J lost 4 bases, and 17 bases lay in between. The germline V gene has CDR1 SGHVS and CDR2 FQNEAQ. CDR3 length: 15 residues. CDR3: CASSQLGRGTYGYTF. In nucleotides, the CDR3 is TGTGCCAGCAGCCAATTAGGGAGGGGAACCTATGGCTACACCTTC.

The gene calls are TRBV2 and TRBJ1-4; possible D gene TRBD1, 5 bases. Germline CDR1 reads SNHLY; CDR2 reads FYNNEI. Trimming removed 8 bases from V and 4 bases from J, with 11 bases in between. The length of the CDR3 is 13 residues. The chain's CDR3 is CASQSGNNEKLFF. DNA of the CDR3: TGTGCCAGCCAATCAGGGAATAATGAAAAACTGTTTTTT.

The rearrangement links TRBV19 to TRBJ1-1; D perhaps matches TRBD1 (6 bases). This CDR3 comprises 14 residues. Germline V CDR1 and CDR2: LNHDA, SQIVND (reference sequence). V shed 7 bases and J shed 1 base, with 13 bases lying between them. In DNA, the CDR3 is TGTGCCAGTATGCCCCCGGACAGGAACACTGAAGCTTTCTTT. Its translation: CASMPPDRNTEAFF.

The CDR3, as DNA: TGTGCCAGCACCCAGACGGACAGCTCTTACAATGAGCAGTTCTTC. Translation gives CASTQTDSSYNEQFF. This chain connects TRBV5-5 to TRBJ2-1, with a possible D match to TRBD1 (6 bases). The germline V gene encodes CDR1 SGHKS and CDR2 YYEKEE (reference sequence). Trimming stripped 6 bases from V and 4 bases from J, with 17 bases between. The CDR3 runs 15 residues.

The rearrangement uses TRBV6-5 and TRBJ2-3; weak D call: TRBD1 (6 bases). Germline CDR1 reads MNHEY; CDR2 reads SVGAGI. Deletions cut 6 bases from V and 4 bases from J, with 11 bases between. The CDR3 covers 13 residues. The CDR3 nucleotides read TGTGCCAGCAGCCCAGGGGTGGCAGATACGCAGTATTTT. This codes for CASSPGVADTQYF.

The chain couples TRBV1 to TRBJ2-7; the table's D call TRBD1 went unverified against the DNA. TRBV1 is termed a pseudogene. The CDR3 contains 14 residues. This chain's CDR3 is CTSSQDGGQGEQYV. CDR3 bases: TGCACCAGCAGCCAAGACGGGGGACAGGGCGAGCAGTACGTC.

The rearrangement joins TRBV19 to TRBJ2-3; possible D gene TRBD2, 5 bases. V shed 3 bases and J shed 5 bases, with 12 bases lying between them. Germline lookup yields CDR1 LNHDA and CDR2 SQIVND (reference sequence). The length of the CDR3 is 14 residues. In nucleotides, the CDR3 is TGTGCCAGTAGTATTCGCCCCCGGGGAGATACGCAGTATTTT. Protein product: CASSIRPRGDTQYF.

The V call is TRBV5-1, the J call TRBJ2-7, with 9 bases lining up with TRBD2. With 7 bases clipped from V and 6 bases from J, the junction kept 17 bases outside the gene matches. The germline V gene has CDR1 SGHRS and CDR2 YFSETQ. This CDR3 region has 16 residues. The CDR3 DNA is TGCGCCAGCCCGCGGTGCGGGGCGGGAGGGTCTATCGAGCAGTACGTC. Amino acid sequence: CASPRCGAGGSIEQYV.

This clone has just a few counts. The gene calls are TRBV21-1 and TRBJ1-1; the table's D call, TRBD1, has no DNA check behind it. TRBV21-1 is reported as a pseudogene. The CDR3 length is 15 residues. The CDR3 region has the DNA TGTGCCAGCAGCAAAGTAGGGGGCATTACAACTGAAGCTTTCTTT. Its translation: CASSKVGGITTEAFF.

There are a few counts of this clone. This chain links TRBV3-1 (or the pseudogene TRBV3-2) with TRBJ1-2; D not certain. The germline V gene encodes CDR1 LGHDT and CDR2 YNNKEL (reference sequence). The CDR3 has 16 residues. Trimming took 0 bases from V and 4 from J, leaving 15 bases between them. The DNA for the CDR3 is TGTGCCAGCAGCCAAGATAGAGGGCACGGAGGCTATGGCTACACCTTC. Translation gives CASSQDRGHGGYGYTF.

This CDR3 is CASRGWQGALYGYTF. CDR3 DNA sequence: TGCGCCAGCAGGGGGTGGCAGGGGGCTCTTTATGGCTACACCTTC. The chain recombines TRBV10-1 with TRBJ1-2; TRBD1 aligns across 8 bases. The V gene end was trimmed by 6 bases and the J gene end by 5 bases; junction bases not matched to a gene: 11. CDR3 length: 15 amino acids. Germline V gives CDR1 WNHNN, CDR2 SYGVQD (reference sequence).

The CDR3 DNA reads TGTGCCAGAAGCTTGGGTCGACAGGGAAAGTCTTACGGCTACACCTTC. This sequence encodes CARSLGRQGKSYGYTF. V and J are TRBV5-3 and TRBJ1-2, with 7 nucleotides matching TRBD1. TRBV5-3 is assigned to the ORF class and has an uncertain function. V lost 0 bases, J lost 8 bases, and 13 bases stayed unmatched. The CDR3 is 16 amino acids.

The chain uses TRBV24-1 and TRBJ1-2; tentative D call: TRBD1 (5 bases). Per the germline V gene, CDR1 is KGHDR and CDR2 is SFDVKD. CDR3 length: 12 amino acids. Between the trimmed V and J ends, which lost 5 bases and 4 bases, there was a span of 7 bases. In DNA form, the CDR3 reads TGTGCCACCAGTGGTGACAGCTATGGCTACACCTTC. It translates to CATSGDSYGYTF.

The chain has TRBV5-1 and TRBJ1-1, with a possible D match to TRBD1 (6 bases). Trimming removed 4 bases at V and 5 bases at J, with 18 bases between. In germline, CDR1 is SGHRS, CDR2 YFSETQ. This CDR3 comprises 15 residues. CDR3 sequence: CASSGWTGGRTEAFF. DNA for the CDR3: TGCGCCAGCAGCGGATGGACGGGGGGCAGGACTGAAGCTTTCTTT.

The J gene is TRBJ1-1, the V gene TRBV10-3; 7 bases agree with TRBD1. Unmatched junction bases numbered 8, after V lost 6 bases and J lost 1 base. This CDR3 has 15 residues. Looked up from germline, CDR1 is ENHRY and CDR2 is SYGVKD. In DNA, the CDR3 is TGTGCCATCAGATATCCGGGACAGCCGAACACTGAAGCTTTCTTT. Translating gives CAIRYPGQPNTEAFF.

The rearrangement links TRBV7-9 to TRBJ2-1, with D possibly matching TRBD1 (7 bases). The CDR3 is 16 amino acids. Germline CDR1 SEHNR, CDR2 FQNEAQ (reference sequence). Trimming took off 5 bases at V and 4 bases at J, with 18 bases between the two ends. CDR3 loop: CASSPDRQGGYNEQFF. CDR3 DNA sequence: TGTGCCAGCAGCCCCGACCGACAGGGAGGATACAATGAGCAGTTCTTC. Variable domain in full (rest from reference TRBV7-9 and TRBJ2-1): DTGVSQNPRHKITKRGQNVTFRCDPISEHNRLYWYRQTLGQGPEFLTYFQNEAQLEKSRLLSDRFSAERPKGSFSTLEIQRTEQGDSAMYLCASSPDRQGGYNEQFFGPGTRLTVL.

This clone showed up just once. CDR3: CASRSPGVHSGNTIYF. DNA for the CDR3: TGTGCAAGTCGCTCACCCGGGGTACACTCTGGAAACACCATATATTTT. The chain carries TRBV12-2 and TRBJ1-3. TRBV12-2 is described as a pseudogene. This CDR3 is 16 amino acids long.

The count of this clone is one. The rearrangement uses TRBV12-5 and TRBJ1-5; D gene ambiguous. V was shortened by 1 base and J by 7 bases, with 14 bases between the two germline ends. Germline V gene data show CDR1 as LGHNT and CDR2 as FRNRAP. The length of the CDR3 is 15 residues. The DNA of the CDR3 is TGTGCTAGTGGTTTGGCCAGCGTTCGGAGGCAGCCCCAGCATTTT. Translated: CASGLASVRRQPQHF.

This chain connects TRBV6-5 to TRBJ2-7; the D is unclear. Germline V gene data show CDR1 as MNHEY and CDR2 as SVGAGI. The CDR3 contains 14 residues. V shed 5 bases and J shed 6 bases, with 17 bases lying between them. DNA of the CDR3: TGTGCCAGCAGTCCCTCAATAACAGCTGCCGAGCAGTACGTC. Protein sequence: CASSPSITAAEQYV.

The chain has TRBV5-1 and TRBJ2-2; no clear D. Germline CDR1 and CDR2: SGHRS and YFSETQ. This CDR3 has 16 amino acids. Trimming pared 0 bases from V and 4 bases from J, leaving 13 bases between. The CDR3 here is CASSLAGFGPTGELFF. DNA for the CDR3: TGCGCCAGCAGCTTGGCAGGTTTTGGGCCCACCGGGGAGCTGTTTTTT.